These 24 T cell receptor beta chains were all obtained from the same sample, sequenced in a study of neoadjuvant anti-PD-1 for oral cavity cancer. Time point defined: after neoadjuvant nivolumab, at surgical resection. This table comes from immunoSEQ multiplex PCR, and its TCRdb copy is limited to in-frame clones, with some not included. The sample records more than 12,000 clones, approximately 40% being singletons. The input for sequencing was tumor tissue, taken after nivolumab (anti-PD-1) treatment. These receptors all come from a person aged 35-79 years with oral cavity squamous cell carcinoma.

V usage is TRBV4-1 and J usage is TRBJ1-1; 7 nucleotides agree with TRBD1. The CDR3 is 18 residues long. V was pared by 0 bases and J by 2 bases, with 12 bases of the junction left unmatched. Germline CDR1 MGHRA, CDR2 YSYEKL. The CDR3 DNA follows: TGCGCCAGCAGCCAAGATCCGGACAGGTTTTTTACTAACACTGAAGCTTTCTTT. It codes for CASSQDPDRFFTNTEAFF.

Here the CDR3 DNA reads TGTGCCAGCAGCCCGGGCTATAGCAATCAGCCCCAGCATTTT. It encodes CASSPGYSNQPQHF. The V and J genes are TRBV27 and TRBJ1-5; D remains ambiguous. The CDR3 has 14 residues. Germline CDR1 MNHEY, CDR2 SMNVEV (reference sequence). The V end was cut by 6 bases, the J end by 0 bases, with 9 bases between.

The V call is TRBV6-4, the J call TRBJ2-1, with 8 positions matching TRBD2. CDR1 is MRHNA, CDR2 SNTAGT, per germline. The trim removed 7 bases at V and 4 bases at J, leaving 12 bases unmatched. This CDR3 has 16 residues. Here the CDR3 reads CASTLPKRGSYNEQFF. The CDR3, as DNA: TGTGCCAGCACTTTACCCAAGCGGGGGTCTTACAATGAGCAGTTCTTC.

The chain carries TRBV11-2 and TRBJ2-3; TRBD2 matches 8 bases. The CDR3 extends over 15 amino acids. The junction had 6 bases not matched to a gene; V was cut back by 3 bases and J by 4 bases. In germline, CDR1 is SGHAT, CDR2 FQNNGV. CDR3 sequence: CASSFRGGLADTQYF. Here the CDR3 DNA reads TGTGCCAGCAGCTTTCGGGGGGGCCTCGCAGATACGCAGTATTTT. Full variable domain (rest looked up from reference TRBV11-2 and TRBJ2-3): EAGVAQSPRYKIIEKRQSVAFWCNPISGHATLYWYQQILGQGPKLLIQFQNNGVVDDSQLPKDRFSAERLKGVDSTLKIQPAKLEDSAVYLCASSFRGGLADTQYFGPGTRLTVL.

By proportion, this clone is medium-sized. The chain couples TRBV18 to TRBJ1-2; D might be TRBD1 (6 bases). Deletions cut 2 bases from V and 4 bases from J, with 11 bases between. The CDR3 consists of 14 residues. Germline loops: CDR1 KGHSH, CDR2 LQKENI. This CDR3 is CASSPLDRSYGYTF. The CDR3 nucleotides are TGTGCCAGCTCACCATTGGACAGATCCTATGGCTACACCTTC.

The rearrangement links TRBV11-2 to TRBJ1-1; tentative D call: TRBD1 (6 bases). CDR3 length equals 16 residues. Between the trimmed V and J ends, which lost 5 bases and 1 base, there was a span of 17 bases. Per germline, CDR1 SGHAT and CDR2 FQNNGV. The CDR3 region has the DNA TGTGCCAGCAGCCGGCTGTTGGACAGCTCGAACACTGAAGCTTTCTTT. This sequence encodes CASSRLLDSSNTEAFF.

Judged by abundance, this clone is medium-sized (0.01 to 0.1%). The rearrangement links TRBV18 to TRBJ2-3, with 10 bases that match TRBD2. This CDR3 contains 14 residues. V was clipped by 2 bases and J by 5 bases; unmatched bases: 1. Germline values: CDR1 KGHSH, CDR2 LQKENI. The CDR3 loop reads CASSPSGGGDTQYF. For the CDR3, the DNA is TGTGCCAGCTCACCAAGCGGGGGGGGAGATACGCAGTATTTT.

The rearrangement joins TRBV6-1 to TRBJ2-7, with D possibly matching TRBD2 (6 bases). CDR1 is MNHNS and CDR2 is SASEGT in the germline V gene. This CDR3 has 13 residues. Trimming took off 7 bases at V and 2 bases at J, with 12 bases between the two ends. CDR3 bases: TGTGCCAGCAAGGAGGGAGTCGCCTACGAGCAGTACTTC. Translated: CASKEGVAYEQYF.

The table lists this clone with a few counts. The rearrangement uses TRBV18 and TRBJ2-3, with TRBD2 matching over 7 bases. CDR1 KGHSH and CDR2 LQKENI come from the germline V gene. V trimming: 3 bases; J trimming: 3 bases; junction bases outside the gene matches: 3. The CDR3 has 14 residues. Written as DNA, the CDR3 is TGTGCCAGCTCACCCGGACTAGGTACAGATACGCAGTATTTT. As protein: CASSPGLGTDTQYF. The full variable domain, completed using reference TRBV18 and TRBJ2-3, is NAGVMQNPRHLVRRRGQEARLRCSPMKGHSHVYWYRQLPEEGLKFMVYLQKENIIDESGMPKERFSAEFPKEGPSILRIQQVVRGDSAAYFCASSPGLGTDTQYFGPGTRLTVL.

This chain uses TRBV4-2 with TRBJ2-7; 8 bases align to TRBD2. Germline loops: CDR1 LGHNA, CDR2 YNFKEQ. The J segment lost 7 bases and the V segment lost 0 bases, leaving 11 bases of the junction unmatched. The CDR3 totals 16 residues. The chain's CDR3 is CASSQELAGTSREQYF. Here the CDR3 DNA reads TGTGCCAGCAGCCAAGAGTTAGCGGGGACCAGCAGGGAGCAGTACTTC.

The genes are TRBV5-1 and TRBJ2-5; 10 nucleotides line up with TRBD2. Losses at the gene ends were 3 bases for V and 2 bases for J; bases not matched to a gene: 7. Per germline, CDR1 SGHRS and CDR2 YFSETQ. The CDR3 is 16 amino acids. The CDR3 sequence: CASSWMVAGGQETQYF. CDR3 DNA: TGCGCCAGCAGCTGGATGGTAGCGGGGGGACAAGAGACCCAGTACTTC.

The rearrangement joins TRBV6-5 to TRBJ1-1; a weak D match, TRBD1 (5 bases). CDR1 MNHEY and CDR2 SVGAGI come from the germline V gene. Trimming stripped 5 bases from V and 1 base from J, with 14 bases between. The CDR3 has 15 amino acids. The CDR3 is CASSPAGQQNTEAFF. The CDR3 DNA follows: TGTGCCAGCAGTCCCGCGGGGCAGCAGAACACTGAAGCTTTCTTT.

This chain uses TRBV7-5 with TRBJ2-7; TRBD1 is the table's D call and was not checked against the DNA. TRBV7-5 is assigned pseudogene status. The CDR3 totals 15 residues. The CDR3 DNA reads as TGTGCCAGAAGCTTAAGACCGGGACAGGCTTACGAGCAGTACTTC. Translation gives CARSLRPGQAYEQYF.

This clone has at least ten counts. The chain recombines TRBV10-1 with TRBJ2-7; 10 bases align to TRBD2. Germline V lookup: CDR1 WNHNN, CDR2 SYGVQD (reference sequence). There are 14 residues in the CDR3. V lost 6 bases, J lost 2 bases, and 4 bases stayed unmatched. The CDR3 here is CASSPSGGTYEQYF. CDR3 sequence (DNA): TGCGCCAGCAGCCCTAGCGGGGGAACCTACGAGCAGTACTTC.

The sample holds many counts of this clone. This chain's CDR3 is CASSEEGLWGYTF. In DNA form, the CDR3 reads TGTGCCAGCAGTGAAGAGGGGCTGTGGGGCTACACCTTC. The chain joins TRBV6-1 to TRBJ1-2, with D tentatively TRBD1 (5 bases). The V gene lost 1 base and the J gene lost 8 bases, with 11 bases spanning the gap. There are 13 residues in the CDR3. Germline assignment: CDR1 MNHNS and CDR2 SASEGT.

This clone showed up just a few times. This sequence joins TRBV2 and TRBJ2-5; D unclear. V was trimmed by 0 bases and J by 4 bases, leaving 3 bases between them. This CDR3 is 12 amino acids long. Germline V CDR1 and CDR2: SNHLY, FYNNEI. The CDR3 region is CASSEARETQYF. For the CDR3, the DNA is TGTGCCAGCAGTGAAGCGCGAGAGACCCAGTACTTC.

The chain recombines TRBV5-6 with TRBJ2-3; 8 bases are a match to TRBD2. V lost 4 bases to trimming and J lost 1 base; unmatched junction nucleotides: 14. The CDR3 covers 18 residues. Per the germline V gene, CDR1 is SGHDT and CDR2 is YYEEEE. As DNA, the CDR3 is TGTGCCAGCAGCCAATACCCGGGACTAGTCATGGGCACAGATACGCAGTATTTT. Encoded protein: CASSQYPGLVMGTDTQYF. Combining the CDR3 with reference TRBV5-6 and TRBJ2-3 gives the whole variable domain DAGVTQSPTHLIKTRGQQVTLRCSPKSGHDTVSWYQQALGQGPQFIFQYYEEEERQRGNFPDRFSGHQFPNYSSELNVNALLLGDSALYLCASSQYPGLVMGTDTQYFGPGTRLTVL.

Only a few counts were recorded for this clone. A junction boundary mismatches the germline segment, possibly from a read error. The chain carries TRBV9 and TRBJ1-2; D not certain. The CDR3 has 15 residues. From germline, CDR1 is SGDLS and CDR2 YYNGEE. The CDR3 DNA follows: TGTGCCAGCAGCCCTCGAGTCGGATCAAACTCTGGCTACACCTTC. As protein: CASSPRVGSNSGYTF.

The chain employs TRBV9 and TRBJ2-2, with 12 bases lining up with TRBD2. The germline gives CDR1 SGDLS, CDR2 YYNGEE. This CDR3 region has 16 residues. V was pared by 4 bases and J by 4 bases, with 5 bases of the junction left unmatched. This chain's CDR3 is CASSSSGGARTGELFF. CDR3 sequence (DNA): TGTGCCAGCAGCTCTAGCGGGGGGGCCCGCACCGGGGAGCTGTTTTTT.

The V gene is TRBV14, the J gene TRBJ2-5; D not resolved. Germline-derived CDR1 and CDR2 are SGHDN and FVKESK. The CDR3 has 12 amino acids. The germline V and J ends were trimmed by 1 base and 2 bases, with 2 bases remaining between them. In DNA, the CDR3 is TGTGCCAGCAGCCAAGTTCAAGAGACCCAGTACTTC. Its protein is CASSQVQETQYF.

CDR3 nucleotides: TGCAGCATTAGACGACAGGGGACTAATGAAAAACTGTTTTTT. As protein: CSIRRQGTNEKLFF. The V call is TRBV29-1, the J call TRBJ1-4; 8 nucleotides line up with TRBD1. Germline V gene data show CDR1 as SQVTM and CDR2 as ANQGSEA. V trimming: 8 bases; J trimming: 2 bases; junction bases outside the gene matches: 7. This CDR3 is built from 14 residues.

The V call is TRBV5-1, the J call TRBJ1-6; D ambiguous. This CDR3 region has 14 residues. V was cut by 4 bases and J by 7 bases, with 12 bases left in between. Looked up from germline, CDR1 is SGHRS and CDR2 is YFSETQ. CDR3 nucleotides: TGCGCCAGCAGCCCCGATGGGAACAATTCACCCCTCCACTTT. Its protein is CASSPDGNNSPLHF.

A few counts support this clone. This rearrangement joins TRBV2 to TRBJ1-5; D gene unclear. There are 14 residues in the CDR3. Trimming cost V 2 bases and J 4 bases, with 9 bases left between them. CDR1 and CDR2 (germline): SNHLY, FYNNEI. The CDR3 here is CASSENWANQPQHF. The CDR3 bases are TGTGCCAGCAGTGAAAATTGGGCTAATCAGCCCCAGCATTTT. Based on the CDR3 plus reference TRBV2 and TRBJ1-5, the full variable domain is EPEVTQTPSHQVTQMGQEVILRCVPISNHLYFYWYRQILGQKVEFLVSFYNNEISEKSEIFDDQFSVERPDGSNFTLKIRSTKLEDSAMYFCASSENWANQPQHFGDGTRLSIL.

The chain employs TRBV27 and TRBJ1-6; 10 bases are shared with TRBD1. CDR1 and CDR2 from the germline V gene are MNHEY and SMNVEV (reference sequence). The CDR3 is 15 residues long. Unmatched junction bases numbered 1, after V lost 0 bases and J lost 8 bases. In DNA, the CDR3 is TGTGCCAGCAGTTTATCGGGACAGGGGTATTCACCCCTCCACTTT. Amino acids: CASSLSGQGYSPLHF.